The 26 T cell receptor beta chains in this list originate from one sample, sequenced in a study of cytomegalovirus exposure and HLA in healthy donors. Primers: 60 Vbeta forward and 13 Jbeta reverse. Data came from immunoSEQ multiplex PCR; TCRdb stores just in-frame clones and leaves some out. The table records approximately 130,000 clones, roughly 83% of them present only once. The specimen was PBMCs. The receptors were sampled from a girl aged 2 to 10 in good health and CMV-seronegative.

The chain couples TRBV9 to TRBJ1-6, with D unresolved. V gave up 0 bases and J gave up 6 bases, with 10 bases separating them. This CDR3 has 15 residues. Germline lookup yields CDR1 SGDLS and CDR2 YYNGEE. CDR3 coding DNA: TGTGCCAGCAGCGTAGCCGGGGTCGGTAATTCACCCCTCCACTTT. Encoded protein: CASSVAGVGNSPLHF.

The gene calls are TRBV7-9 and TRBJ1-1; 9 bases line up with TRBD1. The CDR3 runs to 15 residues. In germline, CDR1 is SEHNR, CDR2 FQNEAQ (reference sequence). The V and J ends lost 4 bases and 1 base, in that order; junction bases with no gene match: 4. The CDR3 nucleotides are TGTGCCAGCAGCTGGGACAGGGAAAGGAACACTGAAGCTTTCTTT. Translated, it gives CASSWDRERNTEAFF.

The chain links TRBV4-3 to TRBJ2-7; 9 nucleotides line up with TRBD1. Germline loops: CDR1 LGHNA, CDR2 YSLEER. Unmatched junction bases numbered 3, after V lost 1 base and J lost 5 bases. The CDR3 has 14 residues. The CDR3 region is CASSQGQGGDEQYF. The CDR3 DNA follows: TGCGCCAGCAGCCAAGGACAGGGGGGCGACGAGCAGTACTTC.

The chain couples TRBV28 to TRBJ2-5, with TRBD1 as a possible D gene (6 bases). Germline V gene lookup returns CDR1 MDHEN and CDR2 SYDVKM. The length of the CDR3 is 16 residues. V dropped 6 bases and J dropped 2 bases, with 19 bases sitting between them. DNA of the CDR3: TGTGCCAGCAGCCTGGGGTGGGTGGGACATCAAGAGACCCAGTACTTC. This translates into CASSLGWVGHQETQYF. The full variable domain, with the rest looked up from reference TRBV28 and TRBJ2-5, is DVKVTQSSRYLVKRTGEKVFLECVQDMDHENMFWYRQDPGLGLRLIYFSYDVKMKEKGDIPEGYSVSREKKERFSLILESASTNQTSMYLCASSLGWVGHQETQYFGPGTRLLVL.

The chain links TRBV7-9 to TRBJ2-1; D may be TRBD2 (6 bases). V was trimmed by 4 bases and J by 7 bases, leaving 23 bases between them. Germline V gene lookup returns CDR1 SEHNR and CDR2 FQNEAQ (reference sequence). The CDR3 sequence is 17 residues long. The CDR3 region has the DNA TGTGCCAGCAGCTCGCGAGGCGGGGCGGCCCAGGTGAATGAGCAGTTCTTC. Translated: CASSSRGGAAQVNEQFF.

This clone has a handful of counts. This rearrangement joins TRBV6-6 to TRBJ2-2, with 7 bases fitting TRBD2. The germline V gene encodes CDR1 MNHNY and CDR2 SVGAGI (reference sequence). The trim removed 2 bases at V and 0 bases at J, leaving 0 bases unmatched. The CDR3 has 15 amino acids. The CDR3 region has the DNA TGTGCCAGCAGTTACGCGGGGGCGAACACCGGGGAGCTGTTTTTT. This encodes CASSYAGANTGELFF.

Turning to this clone: One end of the junction does not line up with germline, which may come from a read error. The chain joins TRBV11-2 to TRBJ1-3; TRBD1 matches at 7 bases. The length of the CDR3 is 12 residues. CDR1 is SGHAT and CDR2 is FQNNGV in the germline V gene. The CDR3 region is CAGRDSRNTIYF. For the CDR3, the DNA is TGTGCCGGCAGGGACAGCAGAAACACCATATATTTT.

For this clone: The junction departs from germline at one end; a sequencing error may be responsible. The J gene is TRBJ2-7, the V gene TRBV30; 9 nucleotides agree with TRBD1. Looked up from germline, CDR1 is GTSNPN and CDR2 is SVGIG (reference sequence). This CDR3 contains 13 residues. In DNA form, the CDR3 reads TGTGCCTGGAGTGTAAGGACAGGGGTCCCTAGGGACTTC. This translates into CAWSVRTGVPRDF.

This chain connects TRBV25-1 to TRBJ1-4; TRBD1 might be the D (5 bases). V shed 1 base and J shed 1 base, with 7 bases lying between them. Per the germline V gene, CDR1 is MGHDK and CDR2 is SYGVNS. The CDR3 has 15 residues. Here the CDR3 reads CASSELGGTNEKLFF. As DNA, the CDR3 is TGTGCCAGCAGTGAATTGGGGGGAACTAATGAAAAACTGTTTTTT.

The J gene is TRBJ2-1, the V gene TRBV5-1; 7 bases are a match to TRBD2. This CDR3 has 18 amino acids. CDR1 and CDR2 (germline): SGHRS, YFSETQ. Trimming took 3 bases from V and 10 from J; bases not matched to a gene: 22. In nucleotides, the CDR3 is TGCGCCAGCAGCTCCCTAAGACAGTCTGGGACTAAAATCCTCGAGCAGTTCTTC. Encoded protein: CASSSLRQSGTKILEQFF. The complete variable domain, with remaining parts taken from reference TRBV5-1 and TRBJ2-1, reads KAGVTQTPRYLIKTRGQQVTLSCSPISGHRSVSWYQQTPGQGLQFLFEYFSETQRNKGNFPGRFSGRQFSNSRSEMNVSTLELGDSALYLCASSSLRQSGTKILEQFFGPGTRLTVL.

This CDR3 is CASSKPGGQGSTDTQYF. The CDR3 DNA is TGTGCCAGCAGCAAACCGGGAGGGCAGGGAAGCACAGATACGCAGTATTTT. V usage is TRBV7-3 and J usage is TRBJ2-3; 8 nucleotides match TRBD2. V gave up 5 bases and J gave up 0 bases; unmatched junction bases: 10. CDR3 length: 17 amino acids. Germline assignment: CDR1 SGHTA and CDR2 FQGTGA.

V and J are TRBV15 and TRBJ1-6; D may be TRBD1 (5 bases). The germline gives CDR1 LNHNV, CDR2 YYDKDF (reference sequence). The ends were cut back, 0 bases at V and 8 bases at J, with 14 bases in the middle. This CDR3 has 16 amino acids. CDR3 sequence reads: CATSREYAGIDSPLHF. CDR3 nucleotides: TGTGCCACCAGCAGAGAGTACGCAGGGATAGATTCACCCCTCCACTTT. Filled out from reference TRBV15 and TRBJ1-6, the complete variable domain reads DAMVIQNPRYQVTQFGKPVTLSCSQTLNHNVMYWYQQKSSQAPKLLFHYYDKDFNNEADTPDNFQSRRPNTSFCFLDIRSPGLGDTAMYLCATSREYAGIDSPLHFGNGTRLTVT.

The V and J genes are TRBV15 and TRBJ2-7; no clear D gene. Trimming shortened V by 0 bases and J by 6 bases, and 15 bases separated the two germline ends. Germline CDR1 is LNHNV and CDR2 is YYDKDF (reference sequence). The CDR3 loop spans 15 amino acids. CDR3 in amino acids: CATSRDPDGQFEQYF. CDR3 DNA sequence: TGTGCCACCAGCAGAGATCCGGATGGGCAGTTCGAGCAGTACTTC.

V and J are TRBV27 and TRBJ2-5; possibly TRBD1 for D (6 bases). V lost 4 bases, J lost 4 bases, and 13 bases lay in between. The CDR3 sequence is 14 residues long. Germline V gives CDR1 MNHEY, CDR2 SMNVEV (reference sequence). Written as DNA, the CDR3 is TGTGCCAGCAGTTACAGGGTACCGGGAGAGACCCAGTACTTC. Protein sequence: CASSYRVPGETQYF.

This sequence joins TRBV19 and TRBJ2-7; tentatively, D is TRBD2 (5 bases). The germline V gene has CDR1 LNHDA and CDR2 SQIVND (reference sequence). This CDR3 is 15 amino acids long. Trimming removed 7 bases from V and 5 bases from J, with 21 bases in between. CDR3 coding DNA: TGTGCCAGTAAGAGCTTGCGGGCGTCGTCGGACGAGCAGTACTTC. Translation: CASKSLRASSDEQYF.

This clone was detected once. The V gene is TRBV18, the J gene TRBJ2-7; the match to TRBD1 covers 7 bases. The germline gives CDR1 KGHSH, CDR2 LQKENI. V was clipped by 4 bases and J by 4 bases; unmatched bases: 7. There are 14 residues in the CDR3. As DNA, the CDR3 is TGTGCCAGCTCACAACCGGGACAGCCATACGAGCAGTACTTC. Its translation: CASSQPGQPYEQYF.

V is TRBV7-9 and J is TRBJ1-1; maybe TRBD1 (5 bases). Germline V gives CDR1 SEHNR, CDR2 FQNEAQ (reference sequence). V shed 2 bases and J shed 4 bases, with 8 bases lying between them. This CDR3 comprises 13 residues. The chain's CDR3 is CASSLQGSTEAFF. The CDR3, as DNA: TGTGCCAGCAGCTTACAGGGTAGCACTGAAGCTTTCTTT.

This chain joins TRBV5-6 and TRBJ1-5; 8 nucleotides line up with TRBD1. The V gene's germline CDR1 is SGHDT and CDR2 YYEEEE. This CDR3 contains 13 residues. V dropped 5 bases and J dropped 10; count of bases not matched to a gene: 8. For the CDR3, the DNA is TGTGCCAGCAGGGAGGACAGGGTTAATCCCCAGCATTTT. Translated: CASREDRVNPQHF.

The chain employs TRBV7-2 and TRBJ1-1; a weak D match, TRBD1 (5 bases). Germline values: CDR1 SGHTA, CDR2 FQGNSA. V was clipped by 4 bases and J by 4 bases, with 10 bases between them. The CDR3 covers 13 residues. CDR3 region: CASSWQGSTEAFF. CDR3 nucleotides: TGTGCCAGCAGCTGGCAGGGAAGCACTGAAGCTTTCTTT. The full variable domain, completed using reference TRBV7-2 and TRBJ1-1, is GAGVSQSPSNKVTEKGKDVELRCDPISGHTALYWYRQSLGQGLEFLIYFQGNSAPDKSGLPSDRFSAERTGGSVSTLTIQRTQQEDSAVYLCASSWQGSTEAFFGQGTRLTVV.

The rearrangement uses TRBV7-3 and TRBJ2-1; 9 bases map to TRBD1. The CDR3 contains 15 residues. CDR1 is SGHTA, CDR2 FQGTGA, per germline. V was clipped by 4 bases and J by 4 bases; unmatched bases: 5. The CDR3 is CASSSGTGYYNEQFF. CDR3 in DNA: TGTGCCAGCAGCTCCGGGACAGGGTATTACAATGAGCAGTTCTTC.

The chain combines TRBV19 with TRBJ1-5; TRBD1 matches 7 bases. The CDR3 contains 15 residues. The junction had 7 bases not matched to a gene; V was cut back by 6 bases and J by 2 bases. From germline, CDR1 is LNHDA and CDR2 SQIVND (reference sequence). The CDR3 is CASRTNDRGNQPQHF. CDR3 bases: TGTGCCAGTAGGACCAACGACAGGGGCAATCAGCCCCAGCATTTT.

This chain joins TRBV30 and TRBJ2-3, with 15 bases identical to TRBD2. From germline, CDR1 is GTSNPN and CDR2 SVGIG (reference sequence). The CDR3 length is 19 residues. Trimming cost V 3 bases and J 0 bases; bases outside gene matches: 10. CDR3 amino acids: CAWRPGTSGGPKSTDTQYF. The CDR3 DNA is TGTGCCTGGAGGCCCGGGACTAGCGGGGGGCCGAAGAGCACAGATACGCAGTATTTT.

The gene calls are TRBV18 and TRBJ2-7, with 8 bases lining up with TRBD1. J gave up 5 bases and V 3 bases, and 6 bases lay outside the gene matches. The germline V gene encodes CDR1 KGHSH and CDR2 LQKENI. The CDR3 is 14 amino acids. The CDR3 nucleotides read TGTGCCAGCTCACCGGACAGGGTGTTCGACGAGCAGTACTTC. Translated, it gives CASSPDRVFDEQYF.

This clone was seen only a few times. The chain uses TRBV2 and TRBJ2-7; 12 bases map to TRBD2. Trimming took 8 bases from V and 3 from J; bases not matched to a gene: 5. The CDR3 runs to 14 residues. Germline V gene lookup returns CDR1 SNHLY and CDR2 FYNNEI. CDR3 in DNA: TGTGCCAGCTGGGGACTAGCGGGCTTCTACGAGCAGTACTTC. Protein product: CASWGLAGFYEQYF.

This chain connects TRBV9 to TRBJ2-1, with 11 bases identical to TRBD2. With 3 bases clipped from V and 8 bases from J, the junction kept 10 bases outside the gene matches. This CDR3 has 16 residues. CDR1 is SGDLS and CDR2 is YYNGEE in the germline V gene. The CDR3 spells CASSARTTSGVDEQFF. The CDR3 DNA reads as TGTGCCAGCAGCGCGCGAACGACTAGCGGGGTCGATGAGCAGTTCTTC. The entire variable domain, with the rest obtained from reference TRBV9 and TRBJ2-1, is as follows: DSGVTQTPKHLITATGQRVTLRCSPRSGDLSVYWYQQSLDQGLQFLIQYYNGEERAKGNILERFSAQQFPDLHSELNLSSLELGDSALYFCASSARTTSGVDEQFFGPGTRLTVL.

This clone has only one observation. The chain has TRBV5-1 and TRBJ1-1; D perhaps matches TRBD1 (6 bases). The CDR3 has 14 residues. Trimming removed 3 bases at V and 7 bases at J, with 16 bases between. Per germline, CDR1 SGHRS and CDR2 YFSETQ. The CDR3 here is CASSWEPGTSEAFF. The CDR3, as DNA: TGCGCCAGCAGCTGGGAACCCGGGACAAGTGAAGCTTTCTTT. The complete variable domain, with remaining parts taken from reference TRBV5-1 and TRBJ1-1, reads KAGVTQTPRYLIKTRGQQVTLSCSPISGHRSVSWYQQTPGQGLQFLFEYFSETQRNKGNFPGRFSGRQFSNSRSEMNVSTLELGDSALYLCASSWEPGTSEAFFGQGTRLTVV.